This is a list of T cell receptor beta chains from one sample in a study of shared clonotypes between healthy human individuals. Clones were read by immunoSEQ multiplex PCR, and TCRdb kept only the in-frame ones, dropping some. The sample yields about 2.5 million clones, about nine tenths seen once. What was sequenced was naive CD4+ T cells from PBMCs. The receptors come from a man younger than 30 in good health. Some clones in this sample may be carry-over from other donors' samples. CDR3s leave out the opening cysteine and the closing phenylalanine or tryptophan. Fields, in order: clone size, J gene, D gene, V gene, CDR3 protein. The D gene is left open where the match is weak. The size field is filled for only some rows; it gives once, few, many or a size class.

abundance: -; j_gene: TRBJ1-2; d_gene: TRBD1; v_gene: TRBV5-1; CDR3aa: ASSRDRVGYT
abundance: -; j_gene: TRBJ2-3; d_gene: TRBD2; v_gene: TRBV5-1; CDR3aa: ASSLPGLGPDTQY
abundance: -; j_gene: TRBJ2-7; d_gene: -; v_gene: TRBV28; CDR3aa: ASSFGSSYEQY
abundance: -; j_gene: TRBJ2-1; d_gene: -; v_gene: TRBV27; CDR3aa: ASRRGLAYNEQF
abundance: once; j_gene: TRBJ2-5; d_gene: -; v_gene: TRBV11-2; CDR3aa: ASSFTVLETQY
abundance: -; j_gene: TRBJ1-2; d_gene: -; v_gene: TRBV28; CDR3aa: ASSAQGPNYGYT
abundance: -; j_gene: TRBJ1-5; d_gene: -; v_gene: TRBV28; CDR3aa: ASSFSGNQGRGNQPQH
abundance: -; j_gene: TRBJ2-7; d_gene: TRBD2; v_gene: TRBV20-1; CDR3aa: SARGEGVQY
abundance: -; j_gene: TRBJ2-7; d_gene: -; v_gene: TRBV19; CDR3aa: ASSKGQSYEQY
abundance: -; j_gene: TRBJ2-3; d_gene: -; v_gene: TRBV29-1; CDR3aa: SHRDGGTDTQY
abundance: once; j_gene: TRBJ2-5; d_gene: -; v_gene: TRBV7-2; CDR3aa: ASSRGKSETQY
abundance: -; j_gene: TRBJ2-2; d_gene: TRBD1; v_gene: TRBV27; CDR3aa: ASRPHRDRAQGGTGELF
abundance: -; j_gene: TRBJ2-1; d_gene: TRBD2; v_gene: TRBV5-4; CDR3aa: ASSLAGASGSNEQF
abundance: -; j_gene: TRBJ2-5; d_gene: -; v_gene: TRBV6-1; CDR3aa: ASSEIGTSQETQY
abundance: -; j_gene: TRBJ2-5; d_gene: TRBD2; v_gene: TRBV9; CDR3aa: ASSVDPAGGETQY
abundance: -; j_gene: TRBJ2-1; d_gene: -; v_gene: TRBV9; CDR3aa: ASSDGRGSYNEQF
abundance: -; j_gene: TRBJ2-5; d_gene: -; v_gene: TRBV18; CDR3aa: ASSPDREETQY
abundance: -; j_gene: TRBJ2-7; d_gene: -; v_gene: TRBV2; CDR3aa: ASSFRQVLEQY
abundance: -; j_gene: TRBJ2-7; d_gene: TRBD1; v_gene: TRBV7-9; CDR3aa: ASSPRGTAYEQY
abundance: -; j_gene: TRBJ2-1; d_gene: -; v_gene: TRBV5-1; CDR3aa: ASSLDYPDEQF
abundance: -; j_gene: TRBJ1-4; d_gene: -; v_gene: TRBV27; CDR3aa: ASSFGTPRGEKLF
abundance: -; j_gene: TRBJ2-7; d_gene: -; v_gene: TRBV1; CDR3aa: TSSQILRPPYEQY
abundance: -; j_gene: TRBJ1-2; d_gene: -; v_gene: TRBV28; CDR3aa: ASSQSPAEGRYGYT
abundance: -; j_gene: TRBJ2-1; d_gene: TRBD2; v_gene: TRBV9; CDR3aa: ASSVDGTSAYNEQF
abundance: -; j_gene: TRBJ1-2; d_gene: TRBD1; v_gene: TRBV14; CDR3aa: ASSPDRGVRAL
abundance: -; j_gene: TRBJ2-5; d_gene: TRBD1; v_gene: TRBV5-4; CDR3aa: ASSSTDRGETQY
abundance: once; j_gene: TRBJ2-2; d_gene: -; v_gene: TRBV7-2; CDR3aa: ASSPPRRGLTGELF
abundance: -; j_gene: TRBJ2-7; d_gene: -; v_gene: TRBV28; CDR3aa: ASSRMDSEQY
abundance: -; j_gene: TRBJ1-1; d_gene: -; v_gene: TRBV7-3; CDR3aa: ASSPLMGLNTEAF
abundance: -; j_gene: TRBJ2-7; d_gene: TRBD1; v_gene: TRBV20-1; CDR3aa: SASQGDEQY
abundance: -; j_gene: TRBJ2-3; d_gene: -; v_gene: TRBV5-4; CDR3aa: ASSFGGSTADTQY
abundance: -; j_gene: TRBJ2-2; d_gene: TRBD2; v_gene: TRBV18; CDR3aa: ASSPRGLAGGGAGELF
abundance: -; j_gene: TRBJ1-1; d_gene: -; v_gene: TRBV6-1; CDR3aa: ASSEAVGFNTEAF
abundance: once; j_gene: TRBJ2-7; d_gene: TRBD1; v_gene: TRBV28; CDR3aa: ASSSGQGQGSYEQY
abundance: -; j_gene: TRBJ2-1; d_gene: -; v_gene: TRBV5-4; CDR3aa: ASSNKRSENNEQF
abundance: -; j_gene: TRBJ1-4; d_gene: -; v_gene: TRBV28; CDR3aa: ASSLSQGRAEKLF
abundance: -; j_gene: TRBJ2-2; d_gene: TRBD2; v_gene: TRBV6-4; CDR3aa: ASSDSHGRAEVGELF
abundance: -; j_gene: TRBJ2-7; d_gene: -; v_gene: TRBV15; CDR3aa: ATSRTLTGDSYEQY
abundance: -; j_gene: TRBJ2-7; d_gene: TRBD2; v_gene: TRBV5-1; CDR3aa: ASSFTGGSTYEQY
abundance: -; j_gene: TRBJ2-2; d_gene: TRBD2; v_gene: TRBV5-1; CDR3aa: ASSLGPKAGGNTGELF
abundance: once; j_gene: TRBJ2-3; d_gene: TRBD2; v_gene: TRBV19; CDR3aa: ASSIDPGLGLSTDTQY
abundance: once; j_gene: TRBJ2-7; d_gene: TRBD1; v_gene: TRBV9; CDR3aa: ASSVGGQGSGEQY
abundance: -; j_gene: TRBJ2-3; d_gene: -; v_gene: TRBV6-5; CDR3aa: ASSPERPYTDTQY
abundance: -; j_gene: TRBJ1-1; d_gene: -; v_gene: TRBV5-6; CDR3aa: ASSLWGGTEAF
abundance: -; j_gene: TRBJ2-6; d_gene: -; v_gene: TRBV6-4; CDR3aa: ASSDHHSGANVLT
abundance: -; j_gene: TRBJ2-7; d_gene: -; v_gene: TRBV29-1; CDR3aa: SVRPAGYHYEQY
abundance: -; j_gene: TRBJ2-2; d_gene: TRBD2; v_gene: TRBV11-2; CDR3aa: ASSLVREKVGELF
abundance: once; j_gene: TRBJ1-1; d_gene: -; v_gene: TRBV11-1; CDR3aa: ASSRGLNTEAF
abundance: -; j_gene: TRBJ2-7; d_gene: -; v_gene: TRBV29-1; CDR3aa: SVYDPGYEQY
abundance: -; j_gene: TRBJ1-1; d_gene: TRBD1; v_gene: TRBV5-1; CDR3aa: ASRPDRLIGNTEAF
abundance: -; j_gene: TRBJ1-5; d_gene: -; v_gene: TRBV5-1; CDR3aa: ASSLVPDSNQPQH